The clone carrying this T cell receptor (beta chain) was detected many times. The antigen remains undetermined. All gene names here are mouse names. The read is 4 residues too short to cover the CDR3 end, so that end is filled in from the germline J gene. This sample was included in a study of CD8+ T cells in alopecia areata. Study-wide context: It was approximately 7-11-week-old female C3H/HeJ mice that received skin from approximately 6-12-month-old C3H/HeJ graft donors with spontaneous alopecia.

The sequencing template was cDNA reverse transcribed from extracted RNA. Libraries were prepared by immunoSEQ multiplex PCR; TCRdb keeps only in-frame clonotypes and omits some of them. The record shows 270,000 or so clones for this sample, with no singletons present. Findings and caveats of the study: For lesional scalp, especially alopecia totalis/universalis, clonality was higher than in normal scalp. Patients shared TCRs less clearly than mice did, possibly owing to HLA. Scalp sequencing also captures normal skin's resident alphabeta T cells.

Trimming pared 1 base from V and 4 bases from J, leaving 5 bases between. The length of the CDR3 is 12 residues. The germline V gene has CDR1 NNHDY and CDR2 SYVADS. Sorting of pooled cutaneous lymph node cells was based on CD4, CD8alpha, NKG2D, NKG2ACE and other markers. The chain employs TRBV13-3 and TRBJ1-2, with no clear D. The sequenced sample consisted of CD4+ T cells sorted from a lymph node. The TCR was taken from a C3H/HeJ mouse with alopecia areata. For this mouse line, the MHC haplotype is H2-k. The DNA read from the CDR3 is TGTGCCAGCAGTGATATGGGCTCC. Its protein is CASSDMGS. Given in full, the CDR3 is CASSDMGSDYTF.